Listed below are T cell receptor beta chains from one sample, sequenced in a study of T cell changes during pregnancy in multiple sclerosis. Some clones are missing from TCRdb's copy, which holds only in-frame ones; the method was immunoSEQ multiplex PCR. The table includes tens of thousands of clones, more than 90% detected once. The sample here was peripheral blood, taken in the second trimester of pregnancy. These receptors all come from a female donor with multiple sclerosis, enrolled in a pregnancy study. Both conserved end residues are trimmed from each CDR3.

v_call	j_call	cdr3_aa
TRBV4-2	TRBJ1-2	ASSQAGGAGYGYT
TRBV27	TRBJ2-1	ASSALAGPYNEQF
TRBV2	TRBJ2-7	ASSRGYEQY
TRBV18	TRBJ2-7	ASSSGRDSYEQY
TRBV6-5	TRBJ1-5	ASSPTVNQPQH
TRBV20-1	TRBJ1-2	SASSGHGYT
TRBV11-2	TRBJ2-1	ASSHPGDNEQF
TRBV5-1	TRBJ2-1	ASSFSGSSGEQF
TRBV5-5	TRBJ2-5	ASSLQGGSVETQY
TRBV7-9	TRBJ1-2	ASSHDRVGGYT
TRBV7-9	TRBJ2-7	ASSLQQALTQDEQY
TRBV4-1	TRBJ1-4	ASSQVRTASNEKLF
TRBV4-2	TRBJ1-2	ASSQADRTNYGYT
TRBV11-2	TRBJ2-7	ASSLRQPYEQY
TRBV7-6	TRBJ1-2	ASSLARTGSLYSYT
TRBV30	TRBJ2-7	AWSVSGTSEQY
TRBV15	TRBJ2-3	ATSRELEWSGERTNPTDTQY
TRBV4-2	TRBJ2-1	ASSQGTGEYNEQF
TRBV21-1	TRBJ1-1	ASSSIDRGLPTEAF
TRBV18	TRBJ2-3	ASSPNPGQGQDTQY
TRBV7-2	TRBJ2-7	ASSGGLAGGADEQY
TRBV4-1	TRBJ1-1	ASSQEPQGPF
TRBV7-2	TRBJ2-3	ASSSGLVWNTQY
TRBV7-9	TRBJ2-5	ASSLDRGRETQY
TRBV28	TRBJ1-1	AVESAGRYDAF
TRBV10-1	TRBJ2-1	ASSEVEKQF
TRBV27	TRBJ2-2	ASRTGTSRGELF
TRBV15	TRBJ2-7	ATSRDWSGEQY
TRBV10-2	TRBJ2-4	ASSGGRGREDIQY
TRBV9	TRBJ2-7	ASSVGLAGGDEQY
TRBV20-1	TRBJ2-1	SAGEVGEQF
TRBV6-1	TRBJ2-1	ASSALRGEQF
TRBV27	TRBJ1-5	ASSLYRGNQPQH
TRBV18	TRBJ2-7	ASSPFSLAGGRIEQY
TRBV5-1	TRBJ2-1	ASSSYRSRGEQF
TRBV2	TRBJ2-3	ASSGTGSRTDTQY
TRBV4-1	TRBJ2-1	ASSQPSSPNNEQF
TRBV5-8	TRBJ1-1	ASSLWTANTEAF
TRBV11-2	TRBJ2-5	ASSPGFPGETQY
TRBV5-8	TRBJ2-1	ASSGIQGSRGQF
TRBV4-1	TRBJ2-2	ASHRVIANTGELF
TRBV5-1	TRBJ2-3	ASSFNLAGGTDTQY
TRBV9	TRBJ2-3	ASSVGQGIGYTQY
TRBV10-2	TRBJ1-1	ASKSRDRGRATEAF
TRBV25-1	TRBJ1-1	ASNPGTFSNTEAF
TRBV27	TRBJ2-7	ASSLSGPSSYEQY
TRBV19	TRBJ1-2	ASSIATSGYGYT
TRBV28	TRBJ1-1	ASSGPDRVRTEAF
TRBV7-9	TRBJ1-2	ASSPGRGLGIYGYT